This is a list of T cell receptor beta chains from one sample in a study of spatial heterogeneity in lung cancer. MiXCR was run by TCRdb on the 5' RACE reads, yielding one entry per CDR3 protein. The table lists about 4,900 distinct CDR3 sequences, roughly 30% of them singletons. Sequences were derived from lung tumor tissue, sampled at surgery. These receptors originate from a male donor with early-stage non-small cell lung cancer. The CDR3 runs from the conserved cysteine through the conserved F or W. D genes are given only for firm matches. Some rows have no size entry. The others give once, few or many, or a class for an expanded clone.

d_call clone_size j_call v_call cdr3_nt cdr3_aa
TRBD1 medium-sized TRBJ1-4 TRBV5-1 TGCGCCAGCAGCAGGGACAGTGGTAATGAAAAACTGTTTTTT CASSRDSGNEKLFF
NA few TRBJ2-1 TRBV6-2/TRBV6-3 TGTGCCAGCAGTCGGGGGAGCTCCTACAATGAGCAGTTCTTC CASSRGSSYNEQFF
NA medium-sized TRBJ2-1 TRBV27 TGTGCCAGCAGTTTAGATACAGGGACCTACAATGAGCAGTTCTTC CASSLDTGTYNEQFF
TRBD2 NA TRBJ2-7 TRBV6-5 TGTGCCAGCAGTTCGGGACTAGCGGGGGGGAAAGGGCCCTACGAGCAGTACTTC CASSSGLAGGKGPYEQYF
NA many TRBJ1-4 TRBV3-1 TGTGCCAGCAGCCAAGATTTGGGGCCAGGAGTAATGAAGAAACTGTTTTTT CASSQDLGPGVMKKLFF
NA medium-sized TRBJ2-3 TRBV23-1 TGCGCCAGCAGTCAATCGTCGGGGGGACAAACGAGAGATAACACAGATACGCAGTATTTT CASSQSSGGQTRDNTDTQYF
NA NA TRBJ1-5 TRBV28 TGTGCCTTACAGGTGAACAATCAGCCCCAGCATTTT CALQVNNQPQHF
TRBD2 medium-sized TRBJ2-3 TRBV12-3/TRBV12-4 TGTGCCAGCAGTTCCCTCGGGAGGGGGACAGATACGCAGTATTTT CASSSLGRGTDTQYF
TRBD2 NA TRBJ2-1 TRBV28 TGTGCCAGCAGTTCACCTAGCGGACTCTCCTACAATGAGCAGTTCTTC CASSSPSGLSYNEQFF
NA medium-sized TRBJ2-2 TRBV7-2 TGTGCCAGCAGCTTATCCCCCGGGGAGCTGTTTTTT CASSLSPGELFF
NA NA TRBJ1-2 TRBV7-9 TGTGCCAGCACCAGACGTCCGGGCAGGACTAACGATTATGGCTACACCTTC CASTRRPGRTNDYGYTF